This TCR beta chain was observed in a study of response to subunit inactivated influenza vaccine. Study-level points and caveats: Authors suggested few new T cells are recruited by each seasonal influenza vaccination.

With regard to this clonotype: Antigen unknown.

TCRdb itself ran the RT-PCR reads through MiXCR, one entry per CDR3 protein. Of roughly 710,000 distinct CDR3 sequences detected, 11% to 15% appear once; the ten largest clones hold 6% to 9.5%. From germline, CDR1 is SGHDT and CDR2 YYEEEE. The V end lost 6 bases, the J end lost 8 bases, and 20 bases lay between the germline ends. CDR3 size: 15 residues. The sequence came from a man aged 45 to 65 who received an inactivated influenza vaccine. The starting material was PBMCs from blood, obtained less than 15 days before vaccination. V and J are TRBV5-6 and TRBJ2-2, with D possibly matching TRBD2 (6 bases). This CDR3 reads CASTRELAGRGELFF. CDR3 in DNA: TGTGCCAGCACCCGGGAGCTAGCCGGCCGAGGGGAGCTGTTTTTT.